The source of this TCR beta chain is a study of human T cells and chemical hapten exposure. What the library attached to individual cDNA molecules were unique molecular identifiers. One entry per CDR3 protein, called by TCRdb with MiXCR from the RACE reads. The sample carries some 360,000 distinct CDR3 sequences, more than 4.5% recorded once. Time point here: pre-sensitization, week 0. The treatment: therapeutic diphenylcyclopropenone sensitization with weekly scalp DPC. This clonotype appeared a single time. The CDR3 runs to 12 residues. V lost 11 bases, J lost 2 bases, and 4 bases stayed unmatched. Germline-derived CDR1 and CDR2 are SNHLY and FYNNEI.

The sequencing here drew on whole blood, taken in connection with sensitization to the hapten diphenylcyclopropenone (DPC). The chain combines TRBV2 with TRBJ2-7; TRBD1 agrees at 9 bases. The sequence derives from a woman aged 50 to 60 with alopecia areata. Some clones in this sample may be carry-over from other donors' samples. CDR3 sequence reads: CAGGQGPYEQYF. CDR3 nucleotides: TGTGCCGGCGGACAGGGGCCCTACGAGCAGTACTTC.